Listed below are T cell receptor beta chains from one sample, sequenced in a study of blood T cells in healthy people across ages. TCRdb re-derived calls from the 5' RACE reads in MiXCR, one entry per CDR3 protein. The sample has about 630,000 distinct CDR3 sequences, roughly 20% seen once. The sequenced material came from blood. The receptors come from a man between 65 and 80 years old in good health. CDR3s include the opening cysteine and the closing phenylalanine or tryptophan. D genes are given only for firm matches. Rows give clone size only sometimes, using once, few, many, or a class for an expanded clone.

cdr3_length: 14
clone_size: once
v_call: TRBV12-3/TRBV12-4
j_call: TRBJ1-1
d_call: .
cdr3_nt: TGTGCCAGCAGGGGAGACGGGGACTTTACTGAAGCTTTCTTT
cdr3_aa: CASRGDGDFTEAFF

cdr3_length: 15
clone_size: few
v_call: TRBV15
j_call: TRBJ2-5
d_call: .
cdr3_nt: TGTGCCACCAGCAGAAACTCGGGGGTACAAGAGACCCAGTACTTC
cdr3_aa: CATSRNSGVQETQYF

cdr3_length: 12
clone_size: .
v_call: TRBV5-1
j_call: TRBJ1-1
d_call: .
cdr3_nt: TGCGCCAGCAGCTCCTCAATGGCTGAAGCTTTCTTT
cdr3_aa: CASSSSMAEAFF

cdr3_length: 16
clone_size: .
v_call: TRBV4-1
j_call: TRBJ2-1
d_call: .
cdr3_nt: TGCGCCAGCAGCCAAGGATCGGCACTCCCTTTTCATGAGCAGTTCTTC
cdr3_aa: CASSQGSALPFHEQFF

cdr3_length: 14
clone_size: .
v_call: TRBV7-2
j_call: TRBJ2-5
d_call: .
cdr3_nt: TGTGCCAGCAGCTTAGCGGGGTTGGAGGAGACCCAGTACTTC
cdr3_aa: CASSLAGLEETQYF

cdr3_length: 15
clone_size: .
v_call: TRBV24-1
j_call: TRBJ2-1
d_call: .
cdr3_nt: TGTGCCACCAGTGATTTGACTAGCACTTACAATGAGCAGTTCTTC
cdr3_aa: CATSDLTSTYNEQFF

cdr3_length: 15
clone_size: .
v_call: TRBV30
j_call: TRBJ2-1
d_call: TRBD2
cdr3_nt: TGTGCCTGGAGTCGGTTAGCGGGAGCCTACAATGAGCAGTTCTTC
cdr3_aa: CAWSRLAGAYNEQFF

cdr3_length: 12
clone_size: .
v_call: TRBV29-1
j_call: TRBJ2-4
d_call: TRBD1
cdr3_nt: TGCAGCGTGGGACAGGGGGTGAACATTCAGTACTTC
cdr3_aa: CSVGQGVNIQYF

cdr3_length: 15
clone_size: .
v_call: TRBV5-1
j_call: TRBJ2-1
d_call: .
cdr3_nt: TGCGCCAGCAGCCTCGGACTCCCGGGGTCTGGGGAGCAGTTCTTC
cdr3_aa: CASSLGLPGSGEQFF

cdr3_length: 16
clone_size: .
v_call: TRBV18
j_call: TRBJ2-5
d_call: TRBD1
cdr3_nt: TGTGCCAGCTCACCCCCCGACAGGGGTTTATATCGGGAGCAGTACTTC
cdr3_aa: CASSPPDRGLYREQYF